A selection of T cell receptor beta chains follows, all from one sample in a study of T cells in tumors after PD-1 blockade. Profiled with immunoSEQ multiplex PCR; TCRdb holds only in-frame clones, not every one. Among 45,000 to 60,000 clones listed, roughly three quarters were seen once. The starting material was PBMCs, obtained before anti-PD-1 therapy. These receptors came from a human donor with advanced basal cell or squamous cell carcinoma (not recorded which). The CDR3 runs from the conserved cysteine through the conserved F or W. The D gene is left open where the match is weak. Clone size is stated in some rows and not others, as once, few, many or a class when expanded.

cdr3_nt cdr3_aa v_call d_call clone_size j_call
TGTGCCAGCTCACTTGTGGGGCAAAATGAAGCTTTCTTT CASSLVGQNEAFF TRBV18 - - TRBJ1-1
TGTGCCAGCAGCCTTACGGGAGACGGGGCGGCCGGGGAGCTGTTTTTT CASSLTGDGAAGELFF TRBV7-2 - - TRBJ2-2
TGTGCCAGCATGTGGACCCCAGGTCTGGAACAATCGGAGCAGTTCTTC CASMWTPGLEQSEQFF TRBV28 - - TRBJ2-1
TGTGCCAGCAGTTCCGCCATGGGGGGGGCGCAGTTCTTC CASSSAMGGAQFF TRBV27 - few TRBJ2-1
TGTGCCAGCAGCTACTACTTCGATGGAGGACGTCGCTACACCTTC CASSYYFDGGRRYTF TRBV5-6 - - TRBJ1-2
TGTGCCAGCGGTGAGGGTGAGCAGTTCTTC CASGEGEQFF TRBV21-1 - - TRBJ2-1
TGTGCCAGCAGCTCCTCCGGGACTAATAAAGGAGAAGCCTCCTACGAGCAGTACTTC CASSSSGTNKGEASYEQYF TRBV7-9 TRBD2 - TRBJ2-7
TGTGCCAGCAGTGTGGGTAACCGAGATCAGCCCCAGCATTTT CASSVGNRDQPQHF TRBV2 - - TRBJ1-5
TGCGCCAGCAGGATCGGGGACAGGGTTAACTATGGCTACACCTTC CASRIGDRVNYGYTF TRBV5-1 TRBD1 - TRBJ1-2
TGTGCCAGCTCACCACCCCGGTCAGGGCAATCTAATGAAAAACTGTTTTTT CASSPPRSGQSNEKLFF TRBV18 - - TRBJ1-4
TGTGCCAGCAGGATAGACGGGGGGGCAGATACGCAGTATTTT CASRIDGGADTQYF TRBV6-4 TRBD2 - TRBJ2-3
TGTGCCAGCAGCGTAGGCGTCCTCAGGGGTACTACCCGCGAGCAGTACTTC CASSVGVLRGTTREQYF TRBV9 - - TRBJ2-7
TGTGCCAGCAGCTTATTTCAGAACACCGGGGAGCTGTTTTTT CASSLFQNTGELFF TRBV7-9 - - TRBJ2-2
TGTGCCACCAGGGACGGTAATAATTCACCCCTCCACTTT CATRDGNNSPLHF TRBV24-1 - - TRBJ1-6
TGCGCCAGCAGCCAGGGGACAGGGAGTTACACCGGGGAGCTGTTTTTT CASSQGTGSYTGELFF TRBV4-1 TRBD1 few TRBJ2-2
TGCGCCAGCAGCCAAGTAGCAGGGTATGAGGGTAGTGAAAAACTGTTTTTT CASSQVAGYEGSEKLFF TRBV4-1 - - TRBJ1-4
TGCGCCAGCAGCCAAGTGGTCAGTGTTGGAACCGGGGAGCTGTTTTTT CASSQVVSVGTGELFF TRBV4-1 - few TRBJ2-2
TGTGCCAGCAGTGATTGGGGGGGGGCGGTCCGAGAGACCCAGTACTTC CASSDWGGAVRETQYF TRBV6-1 - once TRBJ2-5
TGCAGCGTTGAAGAACTCGGCGGGGCGGGCTACAATGAGCAGTTCTTC CSVEELGGAGYNEQFF TRBV29-1 - - TRBJ2-1
TGTGCCAGCAGCCCAATCTCCAGCTCGACCGGCAATGAGCAGTTCTTC CASSPISSSTGNEQFF TRBV5-6 - - TRBJ2-1
TGTGCCAGCAGTTTGATGGATAGCACAGATACGCAGTATTTT CASSLMDSTDTQYF TRBV28 - - TRBJ2-3
TGTGCCACCAGTGAGCCGACCGGGAGCCCCAAGGCGACCCAGTACTTC CATSEPTGSPKATQYF TRBV24-1 - - TRBJ2-5
TGTGCCAGCAGCTTATGGGCTCGGGGCACTGAAGCTTTCTTT CASSLWARGTEAFF TRBV5-6 - - TRBJ1-1
TGTGCCAGCAGTTTATTGCCTCAGCCCCAGCATTTT CASSLLPQPQHF TRBV12-3/TRBV12-4 - - TRBJ1-5
TGCGCCAGCAGCCAAGATGTCAGGGGGAGACTAGCGCCATCCTACGAGCAGTACTTC CASSQDVRGRLAPSYEQYF TRBV4-1 - - TRBJ2-7
TGCAGCGCATCAGTGAACACCGGGGAGCTGTTTTTT CSASVNTGELFF TRBV29-1 - - TRBJ2-2
TGTGCCAGCGGGACAGGGACGTCTGGGGCCAACGTCCTGACTTTC CASGTGTSGANVLTF TRBV9 TRBD1 - TRBJ2-6
TGCGCCAGCAGCCAATATGAGACCTATGGCTACACCTTC CASSQYETYGYTF TRBV4-1 - - TRBJ1-2
TGCGCCAGCAGCTTTCCAGGGGTGTTCAATGAGCAGTTCTTC CASSFPGVFNEQFF TRBV5-1 - - TRBJ2-1
TGTGCCAGCAGTTTATTGAGCTACGAGCAGTACTTC CASSLLSYEQYF TRBV28 - - TRBJ2-7
TGTGCCAGCAGCTTTAGGACTAGCCAGGAGACCCAGTACTTC CASSFRTSQETQYF TRBV7-2 TRBD2 - TRBJ2-5
TGTGCCAGCAGCTTGTTAATCGGGGGGGGAGCTGAAGCTTTCTTT CASSLLIGGGAEAFF TRBV5-4 - once TRBJ1-1
TGTGCCAGCAGCTTGATCGAAGAGACCCAGTACTTC CASSLIEETQYF TRBV5-6 - once TRBJ2-5
TGTGCCAGCAAGACAGGAAGCTCACTCAATGAAAAACTGTTTTTT CASKTGSSLNEKLFF TRBV28 - - TRBJ1-4
TGCGCCAGCAGCTGGACAGGGTTCGGCTACGAGCAGTACTTC CASSWTGFGYEQYF TRBV5-1 TRBD1 - TRBJ2-7
TGTGCCAGCAGTTTTGGGATTGAAAAACTGTTTTTT CASSFGIEKLFF TRBV6-5 - - TRBJ1-4
TGTGCCAGCAGCATTCCTGATGTCACTGAAGCTTTCTTT CASSIPDVTEAFF TRBV7-2 - - TRBJ1-1
TGTGCCAGCAGCCCTCAGACAGGGGTATTGGATACGCAGTATTTT CASSPQTGVLDTQYF TRBV7-3 TRBD1 - TRBJ2-3
TGTGCCAGCAGCCCAGCTCTGTACAATGAGCAGTTCTTC CASSPALYNEQFF TRBV5-6 - - TRBJ2-1
TGTGCCAGCAGCTTCGGGACAGGGGCCCACGAGCAGTACTTC CASSFGTGAHEQYF TRBV5-6 TRBD1 - TRBJ2-7